What follows are 32 T cell receptor beta chains derived from one specimen sequenced in a study of blood T cell repertoires in COVID-19. Produced via immunoSEQ multiplex PCR; TCRdb's table is partial and in-frame only. This sample has roughly 140,000 clones, with 80% to 90% found just once. What was sequenced was peripheral blood. Every receptor here comes from a woman aged 55-69 years with COVID-19, enrolled during active disease.

This chain connects TRBV11-1 to TRBJ2-1, with D unresolved. The V end was cut by 5 bases, the J end by 5 bases, with 13 bases between. The CDR3 extends over 14 amino acids. Germline V gene data show CDR1 as SGHAT and CDR2 as FQDESV (reference sequence). The CDR3 is CASSPTRTHNEQFF. The CDR3 DNA reads TGTGCCAGCAGCCCCACGCGAACGCACAATGAGCAGTTCTTC. Using reference TRBV11-1 and TRBJ2-1 for the parts outside the CDR3, the full variable domain is EAEVAQSPRYKITEKSQAVAFWCDPISGHATLYWYRQILGQGPELLVQFQDESVVDDSQLPKDRFSAERLKGVDSTLKIQPAELGDSAMYLCASSPTRTHNEQFFGPGTRLTVL.

The genes are TRBV7-8 and TRBJ1-5; a weak D match, TRBD1 (5 bases). CDR1 and CDR2 (germline): SGHVS, FQNEAQ. V dropped 5 bases and J dropped 4 bases, with 21 bases sitting between them. This CDR3 is 17 amino acids long. CDR3 coding DNA: TGTGCCAGCAGCCGATCGCTCTCCGGAGGGGTTAATCAGCCCCAGCATTTT. Translation: CASSRSLSGGVNQPQHF.

The V call is TRBV29-1, the J call TRBJ1-1; D is unclear. The germline CDR1 and CDR2 sequences are SQVTM and ANQGSEA. The CDR3 totals 15 residues. Trimming pared 6 bases from V and 1 base from J, leaving 18 bases between. The CDR3 DNA sequence: TGCAGCGTGGCCTTAACGTGGGCAACGAACACTGAAGCTTTCTTT. It translates to CSVALTWATNTEAFF.

The genes are TRBV6-5 and TRBJ1-2; 7 nucleotides line up with TRBD1. Germline loops: CDR1 MNHEY, CDR2 SVGAGI. V was pared by 7 bases and J by 2 bases, with 10 bases of the junction left unmatched. This CDR3 has 15 residues. The CDR3 loop reads CASTSLATGNYGYTF. As DNA, the CDR3 is TGTGCCAGCACCTCTCTTGCGACAGGGAACTATGGCTACACCTTC.

This sequence joins TRBV5-1 and TRBJ2-7, with 9 bases fitting TRBD1. After removal of 1 base from V and 6 bases from J, the junction contained 8 bases not matched to a gene. Germline CDR1 SGHRS, CDR2 YFSETQ. The CDR3 has 15 residues. The CDR3 sequence: CASSLRGTGLGEQYV. The CDR3 nucleotides are TGCGCCAGCAGCTTGAGGGGGACAGGGCTGGGCGAGCAGTACGTC.

The chain is built from TRBV5-1 and TRBJ1-2; D is perhaps TRBD1 (5 bases). The germline V and J ends were trimmed by 4 bases and 7 bases, with 14 bases remaining between them. This CDR3 comprises 13 residues. CDR1 is SGHRS, CDR2 YFSETQ, per germline. DNA for the CDR3: TGCGCCAGCAGCATTACAGGTACCAGTGGCTACACCTTC. It yields the protein CASSITGTSGYTF.

The gene calls are TRBV27 and TRBJ1-2; D might be TRBD1 (5 bases). From germline, CDR1 is MNHEY and CDR2 SMNVEV (reference sequence). Trimming took 4 bases from V and 2 from J, leaving 11 bases between them. The CDR3 length is 14 residues. The CDR3 sequence: CASSSLGGNYGYTF. In DNA, the CDR3 is TGTGCCAGCAGTTCCCTTGGGGGGAACTATGGCTACACCTTC.

The rearrangement uses TRBV5-1 and TRBJ1-2; D may be TRBD1 (6 bases). The ends were cut back, 4 bases at V and 2 bases at J, with 12 bases in the middle. The germline V gene has CDR1 SGHRS and CDR2 YFSETQ. The CDR3 consists of 14 residues. CDR3: CASSPGQNNYGYTF. Here the CDR3 DNA reads TGCGCCAGCAGCCCCGGACAGAACAACTATGGCTACACCTTC.

This rearrangement joins TRBV19 to TRBJ1-2, with a possible D match to TRBD1 (5 bases). Trimming stripped 3 bases from V and 2 bases from J, with 16 bases between. This CDR3 region has 16 residues. Germline CDR1 reads LNHDA; CDR2 reads SQIVND (reference sequence). CDR3 residues: CASSMRTSAGNYGYTF. The CDR3 coding sequence is TGTGCCAGTAGTATGCGGACGTCGGCAGGGAACTATGGCTACACCTTC.

The gene calls are TRBV12-3 or TRBV12-4 and TRBJ2-1, with no clear D. V was pared by 6 bases and J by 12 bases, with 18 bases between. This CDR3 contains 13 residues. CDR3 amino acids: CASSEPPSARQFF. DNA of the CDR3: TGTGCCAGCAGCGAGCCTCCGTCGGCTAGGCAGTTCTTC.

The chain combines TRBV30 with TRBJ1-6, with 8 bases lining up with TRBD1. Germline CDR1 GTSNPN, CDR2 SVGIG (reference sequence). After removal of 2 bases from V and 9 bases from J, the junction contained 6 bases not matched to a gene. The CDR3 is 14 amino acids. The CDR3 nucleotides are TGTGCCTGGAGTAGGGACAGGTGGTCTTCACCCCTCCACTTT. This encodes CAWSRDRWSSPLHF.

The chain carries TRBV4-2 and TRBJ2-7; D is ambiguous. V was clipped by 0 bases and J by 6 bases, with 9 bases between them. The CDR3 is 13 residues long. Germline V gene lookup returns CDR1 LGHNA and CDR2 YNFKEQ. In DNA form, the CDR3 reads TGTGCCAGCAGCCAAGAGCAGACTTCCGAGCAGTACGTC. Translated: CASSQEQTSEQYV.

The rearrangement uses TRBV24-1 and TRBJ2-3, with 7 bases fitting TRBD1. Germline V gene sequence: CDR1 KGHDR, CDR2 SFDVKD. The CDR3 loop spans 13 amino acids. After removal of 9 bases from V and 4 bases from J, the junction contained 6 bases not matched to a gene. The CDR3 spells CATQGTGADTQYF. The DNA for the CDR3 is TGTGCCACCCAGGGTACAGGGGCAGATACGCAGTATTTT.

This clone has a handful of counts. The genes are TRBV6-2 or TRBV6-3 and TRBJ2-2, with TRBD2 matching over 8 bases. Trimming at V came to 2 bases and at J to 4 bases, leaving 9 bases not matched to a gene. The CDR3 extends over 17 amino acids. CDR1 and CDR2 (germline): MNHEY, SVGEGT. CDR3 amino acids: CASSYKRLAGGTGELFF. For the CDR3, the DNA is TGTGCCAGCAGTTACAAGCGGCTAGCGGGCGGCACCGGGGAGCTGTTTTTT.

The V call is TRBV6-5, the J call TRBJ1-3; D possibly corresponds to TRBD1 (6 bases). The V end lost 4 bases, the J end lost 3 bases, and 13 bases lay between the germline ends. This CDR3 is built from 15 residues. In germline, CDR1 is MNHEY, CDR2 SVGAGI. CDR3 DNA: TGTGCCAGCAGTTTTCAGGGGCAGGGTGGAAACACCATATATTTT. Encoded protein: CASSFQGQGGNTIYF.

The rearrangement joins TRBV30 to TRBJ1-4; D remains unclear. V was shortened by 0 bases and J by 7 bases, with 15 bases between the two germline ends. The CDR3 runs to 15 residues. CDR1 and CDR2 from the germline V gene are GTSNPN and SVGIG (reference sequence). The CDR3 bases are TGTGCCTGGAGTGTACCCCCCGGGGAGGGTGAAAAACTGTTTTTT. Translating it yields CAWSVPPGEGEKLFF.

A single count supports this clone. The chain couples TRBV7-3 to TRBJ2-2, with TRBD1 matching 8 bases. The CDR3 sequence is 14 residues long. The germline gives CDR1 SGHTA, CDR2 FQGTGA. The junction had 1 base not matched to a gene; V was cut back by 6 bases and J by 1 base. Here the CDR3 reads CASRGTGNTGELFF. In DNA form, the CDR3 reads TGTGCCAGCAGGGGGACAGGGAACACCGGGGAGCTGTTTTTT.

This chain joins TRBV9 and TRBJ2-1, with 7 positions matching TRBD2. CDR1 SGDLS and CDR2 YYNGEE come from the germline V gene. V shed 3 bases and J 4 bases; nucleotides not matched to a gene: 13. The CDR3 runs to 17 residues. CDR3 amino acids: CASSEEDSGSRYNEQFF. The CDR3 coding sequence is TGTGCCAGCAGCGAGGAGGATAGCGGGTCAAGGTACAATGAGCAGTTCTTC.

V is TRBV19 and J is TRBJ1-5, with a possible D match to TRBD1 (5 bases). Germline lookup yields CDR1 LNHDA and CDR2 SQIVND (reference sequence). Trimming stripped 3 bases from V and 4 bases from J, with 19 bases between. The CDR3 extends over 17 amino acids. The CDR3 coding sequence is TGTGCCAGTAGTATTGCTCCCGGACCCGGGGGAAATCAGCCCCAGCATTTT. As protein: CASSIAPGPGGNQPQHF.

J is TRBJ2-1 and V is TRBV3-1 (or the pseudogene TRBV3-2); D gene uncertain. Trimming pared 3 bases from V and 7 bases from J, leaving 4 bases between. There are 11 residues in the CDR3. Germline CDR1 LGHDT, CDR2 YNNKEL (reference sequence). The DNA for the CDR3 is TGTGCCAGCAGCCACGGTAATGAGCAGTTCTTC. Residues: CASSHGNEQFF.

This chain uses TRBV3-1 (or the pseudogene TRBV3-2) with TRBJ1-5; D is unresolved. Trimming pared 0 bases from V and 6 bases from J, leaving 9 bases between. CDR3 length: 14 residues. In germline, CDR1 is LGHDT, CDR2 YNNKEL (reference sequence). The CDR3 spells CASSQDPGPQPQHF. Written as DNA, the CDR3 is TGTGCCAGCAGCCAAGATCCAGGCCCTCAGCCCCAGCATTTT.

The chain uses TRBV21-1 and TRBJ2-1; the table's D call of TRBD1 was not tested on the DNA. TRBV21-1 is annotated as a pseudogene. The CDR3 extends over 17 amino acids. The CDR3 sequence: CASSKEVRRGRVYEQFF. CDR3 bases: TGTGCCAGCAGCAAAGAAGTCAGGAGGGGGCGCGTCTATGAGCAGTTCTTC.

The V call is TRBV19, the J call TRBJ2-5; D unclear. The CDR3 runs to 14 residues. Per the germline V gene, CDR1 is LNHDA and CDR2 is SQIVND (reference sequence). With 2 bases removed from V and 4 bases from J, the gap between germline ends came to 11 bases. CDR3 loop: CASSISRVGETQYF. The CDR3 DNA reads TGTGCCAGTAGTATAAGCCGGGTGGGAGAGACCCAGTACTTC.

The V gene is TRBV6-5, the J gene TRBJ2-7; D unresolved. Trimming left V 6 bases short and J 3 bases short, with 9 bases between. CDR3 length: 12 residues. Germline lookup yields CDR1 MNHEY and CDR2 SVGAGI. The CDR3 nucleotides are TGTGCCAGCAGCTCGGGTCTCTACGAGCAGTACTTC. Its protein is CASSSGLYEQYF.

The chain has TRBV19 and TRBJ1-1, with 8 positions matching TRBD1. This CDR3 spans 17 amino acids. Germline V gene sequence: CDR1 LNHDA, CDR2 SQIVND (reference sequence). With 3 bases clipped from V and 4 bases from J, the junction kept 13 bases outside the gene matches. CDR3 in DNA: TGTGCCAGTAGTATCTCCCAACCCAGGGGGCGGGGCACTGAAGCTTTCTTT. Protein product: CASSISQPRGRGTEAFF.

The rearrangement links TRBV10-2 to TRBJ2-1; D may be TRBD2 (6 bases). CDR3 size: 15 residues. The V gene lost 10 bases and the J gene lost 2 bases, with 18 bases spanning the gap. The germline V gene encodes CDR1 WSHSY and CDR2 SAAADI. The CDR3 loop reads CATKQAAGTYNEQFF. The DNA for the CDR3 is TGCGCCACCAAGCAGGCGGCGGGAACCTACAATGAGCAGTTCTTC.

The chain uses TRBV6-1 and TRBJ1-5; tentative D call: TRBD1 (5 bases). From germline, CDR1 is MNHNS and CDR2 SASEGT. Trimming left V 1 base short and J 3 bases short, with 10 bases between. The CDR3 has 15 amino acids. The CDR3 region is CASSEVDSFNQPQHF. The CDR3 region has the DNA TGTGCCAGCAGTGAAGTAGACAGCTTCAATCAGCCCCAGCATTTT.

V and J are TRBV6-1 and TRBJ2-1; D call uncertain. Trimming left V 4 bases short and J 2 bases short, with 15 bases between. This CDR3 has 16 amino acids. Germline CDR1 is MNHNS and CDR2 is SASEGT. The CDR3 reads CASSVSVAATYNEQFF. The CDR3 region has the DNA TGTGCCAGCAGTGTTTCGGTAGCCGCTACCTACAATGAGCAGTTCTTC.

This chain connects TRBV7-9 to TRBJ1-1, with D maybe TRBD1 (6 bases). The germline V gene encodes CDR1 SEHNR and CDR2 FQNEAQ (reference sequence). The V end was cut by 4 bases, the J end by 0 bases, with 12 bases between. The CDR3 contains 15 residues. The CDR3 region has the DNA TGTGCCAGCAGCTCCCTACAGGGACTGAACACTGAAGCTTTCTTT. Protein: CASSSLQGLNTEAFF. Full variable domain (outside the CDR3, taken from reference TRBV7-9 and TRBJ1-1): DTGVSQNPRHKITKRGQNVTFRCDPISEHNRLYWYRQTLGQGPEFLTYFQNEAQLEKSRLLSDRFSAERPKGSFSTLEIQRTEQGDSAMYLCASSSLQGLNTEAFFGQGTRLTVV.

The genes are TRBV7-7 and TRBJ1-4; the D gene is possibly TRBD1 (6 bases). The CDR3 totals 15 residues. The germline gives CDR1 SSHAT, CDR2 FNYEAQ (reference sequence). The V end lost 1 base, the J end lost 5 bases, and 11 bases lay between the germline ends. As DNA, the CDR3 is TGTGCCAGCAGCTTAGGAACAGGGTGGAATGAAAAACTGTTTTTT. It yields the protein CASSLGTGWNEKLFF.

The chain joins TRBV13 to TRBJ1-2, with TRBD1 matching over 8 bases. Per the germline V gene, CDR1 is PRHDT and CDR2 is FYEKMQ (reference sequence). The CDR3 loop spans 15 amino acids. The V and J ends lost 0 bases and 7 bases, in that order; junction bases with no gene match: 7. This CDR3 is CASSLGPRTGPGYTF. The CDR3 region has the DNA TGTGCCAGCAGCTTAGGCCCCCGGACAGGGCCTGGCTACACCTTC. Looking up the rest from reference TRBV13 and TRBJ1-2 gives the full variable domain: AAGVIQSPRHLIKEKRETATLKCYPIPRHDTVYWYQQGPGQDPQFLISFYEKMQSDKGSIPDRFSAQQFSDYHSELNMSSLELGDSALYFCASSLGPRTGPGYTFGSGTRLTVV.

CDR3 sequence reads: CASSQTAGNTGELFF. DNA of the CDR3: TGTGCCAGCAGCCAAACTGCGGGGAACACCGGGGAGCTGTTTTTT. The chain uses TRBV3-1 (or the pseudogene TRBV3-2) and TRBJ2-2; tentative D call: TRBD2 (5 bases). Germline CDR1 LGHDT, CDR2 YNNKEL (reference sequence). The CDR3 length is 15 residues. Trimming removed 2 bases from V and 1 base from J, with 8 bases in between.